The 6 T cell receptor beta chains given below trace back to one sample, sequenced in a study of blood T cell repertoires in COVID-19. The protocol was immunoSEQ multiplex PCR, while the TCRdb copy is restricted to in-frame clones and leaves out a portion. Found here are about 200,000 clones, 70% to 90% of them singletons; the top ten hold 15% to 20%. The specimen was peripheral blood. These receptors were collected from a man aged 50 to 60 with COVID-19, enrolled during active disease.

The chain carries TRBV20-1 and TRBJ2-3, with D perhaps matching TRBD2 (7 bases). The germline V gene has CDR1 DFQATT and CDR2 SNEGSKA (reference sequence). This CDR3 is 15 amino acids long. V lost 3 bases to trimming and J lost 2 bases, with 15 bases between them. CDR3 nucleotides: TGCAGTGCTAGTCGAGGGGGAGGGACCACAGATACGCAGTATTTT. It codes for CSASRGGGTTDTQYF.

The CDR3 loop reads CASSLGLAGGTDTQYF. The CDR3 region has the DNA TGTGCCAGCAGTTTAGGACTAGCGGGGGGCACAGATACGCAGTATTTT. The chain uses TRBV28 and TRBJ2-3; 13 bases fit TRBD2. Per the germline V gene, CDR1 is MDHEN and CDR2 is SYDVKM. The CDR3 loop spans 16 amino acids. Losses at the gene ends were 2 bases for V and 1 base for J; bases not matched to a gene: 0.

This clone turned up a few times. CDR3 bases: TGTGCCAGTAGTATAATCCCCAGACAGGGAAACACAGATACGCAGTATTTT. It encodes CASSIIPRQGNTDTQYF. This chain links TRBV19 with TRBJ2-3, with TRBD1 identical over 7 bases. With V trimmed by 2 bases and J by 2 bases, 10 bases remained unmatched. Germline CDR1 is LNHDA and CDR2 is SQIVND (reference sequence). The CDR3 is 17 amino acids.

V usage is TRBV7-8 and J usage is TRBJ1-1; no clear D. Germline lookup yields CDR1 SGHVS and CDR2 FQNEAQ. This CDR3 is 11 amino acids long. V was shortened by 6 bases and J by 5 bases, with 7 bases between the two germline ends. In DNA form, the CDR3 reads TGTGCCAGCAGTTTTTCTACTGAAGCTTTCTTT. Translating gives CASSFSTEAFF.

The V and J genes are TRBV9 and TRBJ2-7; 9 bases map to TRBD2. Per the germline V gene, CDR1 is SGDLS and CDR2 is YYNGEE. The CDR3 runs to 13 residues. Trimming cost V 2 bases and J 4 bases; bases outside gene matches: 1. CDR3 in amino acids: CASSVTSGYEQYF. The CDR3 DNA follows: TGTGCCAGCAGCGTGACTAGCGGATACGAGCAGTACTTC.

The chain combines TRBV9 with TRBJ1-2, with a possible D match to TRBD1 (5 bases). V was cut by 0 bases and J by 4 bases, with 10 bases left in between. The CDR3 runs 14 residues. Germline lookup yields CDR1 SGDLS and CDR2 YYNGEE. The CDR3: CASSVDQGSYGYTF. The CDR3 nucleotides read TGTGCCAGCAGCGTAGACCAGGGCTCCTATGGCTACACCTTC. Complete variable domain (other parts from reference TRBV9 and TRBJ1-2): DSGVTQTPKHLITATGQRVTLRCSPRSGDLSVYWYQQSLDQGLQFLIQYYNGEERAKGNILERFSAQQFPDLHSELNLSSLELGDSALYFCASSVDQGSYGYTFGSGTRLTVV.